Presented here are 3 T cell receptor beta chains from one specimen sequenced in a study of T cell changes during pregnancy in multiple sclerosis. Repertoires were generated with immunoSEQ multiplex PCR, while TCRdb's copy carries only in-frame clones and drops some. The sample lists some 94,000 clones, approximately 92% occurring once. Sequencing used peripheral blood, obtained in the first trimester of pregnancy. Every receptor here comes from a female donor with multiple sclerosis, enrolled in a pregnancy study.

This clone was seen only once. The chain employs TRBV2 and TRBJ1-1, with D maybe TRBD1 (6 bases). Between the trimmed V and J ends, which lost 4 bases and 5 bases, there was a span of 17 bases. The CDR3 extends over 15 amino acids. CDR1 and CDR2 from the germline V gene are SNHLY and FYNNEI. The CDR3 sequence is CASSGGRRQGTEAFF. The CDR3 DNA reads TGTGCCAGCAGTGGGGGTAGGAGGCAGGGGACTGAAGCTTTCTTT.

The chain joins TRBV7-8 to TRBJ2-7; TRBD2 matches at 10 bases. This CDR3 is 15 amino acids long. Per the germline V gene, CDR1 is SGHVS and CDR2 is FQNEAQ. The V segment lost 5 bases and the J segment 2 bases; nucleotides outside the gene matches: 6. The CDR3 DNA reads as TGTGCCAGCAGCCCAGGGACTAGCGTAACCTACGAGCAGTACTTC. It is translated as CASSPGTSVTYEQYF.

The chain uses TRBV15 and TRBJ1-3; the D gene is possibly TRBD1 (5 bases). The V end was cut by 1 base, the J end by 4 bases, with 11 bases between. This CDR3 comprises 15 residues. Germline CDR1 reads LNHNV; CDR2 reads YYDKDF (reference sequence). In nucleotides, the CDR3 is TGTGCCACCAGCAGAGGGGGGGTATCCGGAAACACCATATATTTT. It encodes CATSRGGVSGNTIYF.